This is a list of T cell receptor beta chains from one sample in a study of cytomegalovirus exposure and HLA in healthy donors. The data were produced by immunoSEQ multiplex PCR, yet TCRdb's version contains in-frame clones alone and is incomplete. This table has 95,000 to 150,000 clones, over 75% appearing once. Sequenced input: PBMCs. The receptors here all came from a man in his late teens or twenties in good health and CMV-seropositive. Both conserved end residues are trimmed from each CDR3. D genes are given only for firm matches. Size tells how often a clone was seen (once, few, many) or the class of an expanded clone, and some rows leave it out.

d_call	v_call	j_call	clone_size	cdr3_aa
TRBD2	TRBV9	TRBJ2-5	-	ASSGLAGEETQY
-	TRBV11-2	TRBJ2-3	-	ASSLGSRGQY
TRBD1	TRBV25-1	TRBJ1-2	once	ASKGTGAGGYT
TRBD2	TRBV30	TRBJ2-1	once	AWSPGLAGKNEQF
TRBD1	TRBV2	TRBJ1-5	-	ASSFPDLTGSNQPQH
-	TRBV23-1	TRBJ1-1	-	ASSQRARANTEAF
-	TRBV18	TRBJ1-1	-	ASSPDSFDTEAF
TRBD1	TRBV5-1	TRBJ1-3	few	ASSLGQGDGNTIY
-	TRBV6-5	TRBJ1-1	-	ASPAGTEAF
-	TRBV10-3	TRBJ1-1	-	AISDEGNTEAF
-	TRBV5-8	TRBJ1-4	once	ASSIRTVAPHEKLF
-	TRBV5-6	TRBJ2-3	-	ASSLALRDTQY
-	TRBV6-1	TRBJ1-1	-	ASSSGASGTEAF
-	TRBV19	TRBJ1-5	-	ASSIMEGEGNQPQH
TRBD1	TRBV7-2	TRBJ2-7	-	ASKTGTGGIYEQY
TRBD1	TRBV19	TRBJ2-7	-	ASSSGQGYTYEQY
-	TRBV6-6	TRBJ1-4	-	ASSKTQATNEKLF
TRBD1	TRBV7-2	TRBJ1-1	-	ASSQQGQGWVNTEAF
-	TRBV9	TRBJ2-3	-	ASSAHSEATDTQY
TRBD2	TRBV10-2	TRBJ2-7	once	ASRGLAGWEQY
TRBD1	TRBV2	TRBJ1-2	-	ASSPVSSGTAAGRYGYT
TRBD1	TRBV9	TRBJ1-1	-	ASSVGQGLNTEAF
-	TRBV5-4	TRBJ2-2	-	ATRSAGIGTGELF
-	TRBV19	TRBJ2-5	once	ASSIRVPGVSETQY
-	TRBV4-3	TRBJ1-1	-	ASSQALPGVGTEAF
TRBD2	TRBV4-3	TRBJ2-2	-	ASSQAGLAGITGELF
-	TRBV18	-	-	ASSIRGRDGSYEQY
-	TRBV2	-	-	ASRGQYEQY
-	TRBV7-9	TRBJ2-7	-	ASSQGSGYEQY
-	TRBV12-5	TRBJ1-2	-	ASGFSTGSYNNYGYT
-	TRBV11-2	TRBJ2-5	-	ASSLILGRETQY
-	TRBV11-2	TRBJ2-7	-	ASSLVSGAGYEQY
-	TRBV4-1	TRBJ2-1	-	ASSPPGGHQF
TRBD1	TRBV7-6	TRBJ2-7	-	ASSLSGQAGTYEQY
TRBD1	TRBV5-6	TRBJ1-2	-	ASSRLGQNNYGYT
-	TRBV10-1	TRBJ2-3	once	ASSEAGEDTQY
-	TRBV7-8	TRBJ2-3	-	ASTQYHRDTKEDTQY
TRBD1	TRBV15	TRBJ2-3	-	ATRQGDTQY
-	TRBV19	TRBJ1-5	-	ASRWQGMNQPQH
TRBD1	TRBV4-1	TRBJ2-1	-	ASSSRTGSSNEQF
TRBD1	TRBV6-6	TRBJ1-1	-	ASRVNRGANTEAF
-	TRBV7-2	TRBJ1-1	-	ASSISRRGNTEAF
-	TRBV2	TRBJ2-1	-	ASSEAQGGSLYIRNEQF
TRBD1	TRBV7-2	TRBJ2-7	-	ASSERRGTGGRIYEQY
-	TRBV28	TRBJ1-2	-	ASISREDYGYT
-	TRBV7-8	TRBJ1-1	-	ASTPFSNTEAF
TRBD2	TRBV11-3	TRBJ2-3	-	ASSLGLDTDTQY
TRBD2	TRBV7-6	TRBJ2-7	-	ASSGLSGRLGEQY
-	TRBV7-2	TRBJ2-7	-	ASSLREPYEQY
-	TRBV5-1	TRBJ1-2	few	ASSLEQGTSD
TRBD2	TRBV7-2	TRBJ2-5	-	ASSLDPAGTQETQY
-	TRBV30	TRBJ1-1	-	AWSQQGNTEAF
TRBD2	TRBV13	TRBJ2-5	-	ASSTRAGVYETQY
-	TRBV7-9	TRBJ2-7	-	ASSLVGDEQY